This T cell receptor beta chain was sequenced for a study of blood T cell repertoires in COVID-19. As for the study in general: Acute and convalescent COVID-19 specimens originated in the United States, Italy and Spain. In each case, the material was cDNA or gDNA derived from T cells, B-cell-depleted T cells, or PBMCs.

Original methodology: How many nucleated cells were present was estimated from reference gene primer amplification. Method: immunoSEQ multiplex PCR; TCRdb's copy keeps in-frame clones and lacks some. Clonal size and the V and J genes are those of that table, whereas D and trimming came from the DNA. In the table there are 350,000 to 450,000 clones, about nine tenths of which are singletons. Material for sequencing was peripheral blood. The receptor was isolated from a middle-aged woman with COVID-19, enrolled during active disease.

CDR3 residues: CASSIMASHNSPLHF. The CDR3 region has the DNA TGTGCCAGTAGTATCATGGCCAGTCATAATTCACCCCTCCACTTT. J is TRBJ1-6 and V is TRBV19, with D unresolved. The CDR3 extends over 15 amino acids. Germline V gives CDR1 LNHDA, CDR2 SQIVND (reference sequence). Trimming left V 3 bases short and J 5 bases short, with 11 bases between.